The rows below give T cell receptor beta chains drawn from one sample of a study of T cells in Graves' hyperthyroidism and ophthalmopathy. TCRdb itself ran the multiplex PCR reads through MiXCR, one entry per CDR3 protein. The sample has nearly 600,000 distinct CDR3 sequences, around 14% seen once. Sequences were obtained from blood. The receptor source for this set is a woman aged 30 to 39 with Graves' hyperthyroidism that later progressed to Graves' ophthalmopathy. Both conserved end residues are part of each CDR3. The order of the fields is V gene, clone size, J gene, D gene, CDR3 DNA, CDR3 protein. A D gene is named only where the DNA matches it firmly. Not all rows give a size; the values are once, few, many and, for expanded clones, a class.

V gene: TRBV7-2
clone size: many
J gene: TRBJ2-3
D gene: -
CDR3 DNA: TGTGCCAGCAGCTTAGATCCAGGTGCGGCCTCCGGGGCAGATACGCAGTATTTT
CDR3 protein: CASSLDPGAASGADTQYF

V gene: TRBV18
clone size: few
J gene: TRBJ2-1
D gene: -
CDR3 DNA: TGTGCCAGCTCACCGAGGCAAGGGGGGAGCGACAATGAGCAGTTCTTC
CDR3 protein: CASSPRQGGSDNEQFF

V gene: TRBV20-1
clone size: many
J gene: TRBJ1-1
D gene: -
CDR3 DNA: TGCAGTGCTACGCAGGCCAGCAACACTGAAGCTTTCTTT
CDR3 protein: CSATQASNTEAFF

V gene: TRBV20-1
clone size: -
J gene: TRBJ1-2
D gene: TRBD1
CDR3 DNA: TGCAGTGCTGTGACAGGGGTTGGCTACACCTTC
CDR3 protein: CSAVTGVGYTF

V gene: TRBV19
clone size: many
J gene: TRBJ2-4
D gene: -
CDR3 DNA: TGTGCCAGTAGTATAAGAGGACTCTTAGCCAAAAACATTCAGTACTTC
CDR3 protein: CASSIRGLLAKNIQYF

V gene: TRBV28
clone size: few
J gene: TRBJ1-2
D gene: TRBD1
CDR3 DNA: TGTGCCAGCAGGACGGGACAGGGAAGCTATGGCTACACCTTC
CDR3 protein: CASRTGQGSYGYTF

V gene: TRBV11-2
clone size: many
J gene: TRBJ2-7
D gene: -
CDR3 DNA: TGTGCCAGCAATTTAATGGGGCTAGCTATAGACGAGCAGTACTTC
CDR3 protein: CASNLMGLAIDEQYF

V gene: TRBV28
clone size: many
J gene: TRBJ1-5
D gene: TRBD1
CDR3 DNA: TGTGCCAGCAGTGCAACACAGGGGGCCCGCCTGAATCAGCCCCAGCATTTT
CDR3 protein: CASSATQGARLNQPQHF

V gene: TRBV27
clone size: few
J gene: TRBJ1-2
D gene: -
CDR3 DNA: TGTGCCACGTCGGGGGTAGCGGGCTACACCTTC
CDR3 protein: CATSGVAGYTF

V gene: TRBV29-1
clone size: -
J gene: TRBJ1-1
D gene: TRBD1
CDR3 DNA: TGCAGCGTCCAGGGACAGGGGGGGACTGAAGCTTTCTTT
CDR3 protein: CSVQGQGGTEAFF

V gene: TRBV5-1
clone size: -
J gene: TRBJ1-5
D gene: -
CDR3 DNA: TGCGCCAGCTGGGACGGATATAGCAATCAGCCCCAGCATTTT
CDR3 protein: CASWDGYSNQPQHF

V gene: TRBV12-3/TRBV12-4
clone size: -
J gene: TRBJ2-2
D gene: -
CDR3 DNA: TGTGCCAGCGGTTTCGTTGGACGCGGGGGGGAGCTGTTTTTT
CDR3 protein: CASGFVGRGGELFF

V gene: TRBV7-9
clone size: few
J gene: TRBJ2-3
D gene: TRBD1
CDR3 DNA: TGTGCCAGCAGCTTAGGCGACAGGGGGCGAACAGATACGCAGTATTTT
CDR3 protein: CASSLGDRGRTDTQYF

V gene: TRBV2
clone size: many
J gene: TRBJ1-5
D gene: -
CDR3 DNA: TGTGCCAGCAGTGAAGCGCTTGGGGGGGTACGTCAGCCCCAGCATTTT
CDR3 protein: CASSEALGGVRQPQHF

V gene: TRBV18
clone size: few
J gene: TRBJ1-3
D gene: -
CDR3 DNA: TGTGCCAGCTCACCCCAGGAAGGGTTGAACACCATATATTTT
CDR3 protein: CASSPQEGLNTIYF

V gene: TRBV13
clone size: few
J gene: TRBJ2-1
D gene: TRBD1
CDR3 DNA: TGTGCCAGCAGCCTTGGGGACAGGAAAACGAATGAGCAGTTCTTC
CDR3 protein: CASSLGDRKTNEQFF

V gene: TRBV13
clone size: -
J gene: TRBJ2-5
D gene: -
CDR3 DNA: TGTGCCAGCAGCCTGGACAGCCAAGCAGTGGCCCAGTACTTC
CDR3 protein: CASSLDSQAVAQYF

V gene: TRBV19
clone size: many
J gene: TRBJ2-7
D gene: -
CDR3 DNA: TGTGCCAGTAGTCCTGGCCCGGGTAGGTCCTACGAGCAGTACTTC
CDR3 protein: CASSPGPGRSYEQYF

V gene: TRBV20-1
clone size: many
J gene: TRBJ2-1
D gene: TRBD1
CDR3 DNA: TGCAGTGCTAGCAGGGGGCGCGATGAGCAGTTCTTC
CDR3 protein: CSASRGRDEQFF

V gene: TRBV28
clone size: many
J gene: TRBJ2-4
D gene: TRBD1
CDR3 DNA: TGTGCCAGCAGTTCAAAACGGACAGGGGAATACATTCAGTACTTC
CDR3 protein: CASSSKRTGEYIQYF

V gene: TRBV19
clone size: few
J gene: TRBJ2-2
D gene: -
CDR3 DNA: TGTGCCAGTAGTACCGTAGCGTTAAACACCGGGGAGCTGTTTTTT
CDR3 protein: CASSTVALNTGELFF

V gene: TRBV20-1
clone size: -
J gene: TRBJ2-3
D gene: -
CDR3 DNA: TGCAGTGCTAGTGCCTCCACAGGTCGCACAGATACGCAGTATTTT
CDR3 protein: CSASASTGRTDTQYF

V gene: TRBV4-1
clone size: many
J gene: TRBJ1-6
D gene: -
CDR3 DNA: TGCGCCAGCAGCCAAGAGGTTTATGGGAATTCACCCCTCCACTTT
CDR3 protein: CASSQEVYGNSPLHF

V gene: TRBV10-3
clone size: many
J gene: TRBJ2-7
D gene: -
CDR3 DNA: TGTGCCATCAGATCTACTAGTGCCAAGTCCTACGAGCAGTACTTC
CDR3 protein: CAIRSTSAKSYEQYF

V gene: TRBV7-2
clone size: -
J gene: TRBJ2-1
D gene: -
CDR3 DNA: TGTGCCAGCAGCTTAGCGGGCCCATCCTACAATGAGCAGTTCTTC
CDR3 protein: CASSLAGPSYNEQFF

V gene: TRBV19
clone size: many
J gene: TRBJ1-2
D gene: -
CDR3 DNA: TGTGCCAGTAGTATTAACACCCGGGACTATGGCTACACCTTC
CDR3 protein: CASSINTRDYGYTF

V gene: TRBV6-1
clone size: -
J gene: TRBJ1-3
D gene: -
CDR3 DNA: TGTGCCAGCAGTGAAAGGGATTTT
CDR3 protein: CASSERDF

V gene: TRBV25-1
clone size: few
J gene: TRBJ2-7
D gene: TRBD1
CDR3 DNA: TGTGCCAGCAGTCTGGACAGGTTCCACGAGCAGTACTTC
CDR3 protein: CASSLDRFHEQYF

V gene: TRBV7-2
clone size: once
J gene: TRBJ2-7
D gene: -
CDR3 DNA: TGTGCCAGCAGCGCAGACGCGGGAACAAACCTGCCGCAGTACTTC
CDR3 protein: CASSADAGTNLPQYF

V gene: TRBV28
clone size: many
J gene: TRBJ1-1
D gene: -
CDR3 DNA: TGTGCCAGCAGTTTACCCTCGGGGGGCTTTGAAGCTTTCTTT
CDR3 protein: CASSLPSGGFEAFF

V gene: TRBV6-5
clone size: many
J gene: TRBJ2-1
D gene: -
CDR3 DNA: TGTGCCAGCAGTTACTCGCCAGGGTGGAATGAGCAGTTCTTC
CDR3 protein: CASSYSPGWNEQFF

V gene: TRBV11-2
clone size: many
J gene: TRBJ2-1
D gene: TRBD1
CDR3 DNA: TGTGCCAGCAGCCTTGACAGGGGGTACGAGCAGTTCTTC
CDR3 protein: CASSLDRGYEQFF

V gene: TRBV28
clone size: once
J gene: TRBJ1-2
D gene: -
CDR3 DNA: TGTGCCAGCACCGGTGGACAGATAAACGGCTACACCTTC
CDR3 protein: CASTGGQINGYTF

V gene: TRBV9
clone size: many
J gene: TRBJ2-1
D gene: -
CDR3 DNA: TGTGCCAGCAGCAGGGACCCCTACGAGGGCAATGAGCAGTTCTTC
CDR3 protein: CASSRDPYEGNEQFF

V gene: TRBV7-9
clone size: many
J gene: TRBJ1-1
D gene: -
CDR3 DNA: TGTGCCAGCAGCTCCCCTCCCGTAGCTCTGAACACTGAAGCTTTCTTT
CDR3 protein: CASSSPPVALNTEAFF

V gene: TRBV29-1
clone size: -
J gene: TRBJ1-4
D gene: -
CDR3 DNA: TGCAGCGTTGCAGGTTCCTTAAGGAGGGAAAAACTGTTTTTT
CDR3 protein: CSVAGSLRREKLFF

V gene: TRBV5-4
clone size: -
J gene: TRBJ2-3
D gene: TRBD1
CDR3 DNA: TGTGCCAGCAGTCCCCGACAGGGGGCTTTGGATACGCAGTATTTT
CDR3 protein: CASSPRQGALDTQYF

V gene: TRBV11-3
clone size: many
J gene: TRBJ2-7
D gene: -
CDR3 DNA: TGTGCCAGCAGCTTAGATGGGGACGGATACTACGAGCAGTACTTC
CDR3 protein: CASSLDGDGYYEQYF

V gene: TRBV19
clone size: many
J gene: TRBJ2-7
D gene: TRBD2
CDR3 DNA: TGTGCCAGTAGTATAATGGGACTAGCGGGAGCCTCCTACGAGCAGTACTTC
CDR3 protein: CASSIMGLAGASYEQYF

V gene: TRBV29-1
clone size: many
J gene: TRBJ1-1
D gene: -
CDR3 DNA: TGCAGCGCCACCTACACTGAAGCTTTCTTT
CDR3 protein: CSATYTEAFF

V gene: TRBV7-2
clone size: few
J gene: TRBJ2-7
D gene: TRBD2
CDR3 DNA: TGTGCCAGCAGCCCCTCTAGCGGGGGAACCTACGAGCAGTACTTC
CDR3 protein: CASSPSSGGTYEQYF

V gene: TRBV5-5
clone size: many
J gene: TRBJ2-3
D gene: -
CDR3 DNA: TGTGCCAGCAGACAAGCGCCTTGGGGCACAGATACGCAGTATTTT
CDR3 protein: CASRQAPWGTDTQYF

V gene: TRBV12-3/TRBV12-4
clone size: -
J gene: TRBJ2-3
D gene: -
CDR3 DNA: TGTGCCAGCAGTCCCGACACGGGCACGGCTACGCAGTATTTT
CDR3 protein: CASSPDTGTATQYF

V gene: TRBV27
clone size: many
J gene: TRBJ1-2
D gene: -
CDR3 DNA: TGTGCCAGCAGTCCGATCCCTGGGGAATTCCTTTATGGCTACACCTTC
CDR3 protein: CASSPIPGEFLYGYTF

V gene: TRBV7-9
clone size: -
J gene: TRBJ2-1
D gene: TRBD1
CDR3 DNA: TGTGCCAGCAGGACGGGACCGGACAGGGGAAATGAGCGGTTCTTC
CDR3 protein: CASRTGPDRGNERFF